These T cell receptor beta chains were read from a single sample in a study of T cell clonotyping in hematopoietic cell transplantation. TCRdb's table, derived via immunoSEQ multiplex PCR, lists solely in-frame clones and lacks some. Of 15,000 to 20,000 clones listed, about 80% are singletons. The sequenced sample was peripheral blood mononuclear cells, obtained before stem cell transplant. These receptor sequences come from a man in his fifties or sixties with acute myeloid leukemia. Some clones in this sample may be carry-over from other donors' samples. Each CDR3 is given with its conserved first and last residue. Each record gives: J gene, D gene, V gene, clone size, CDR3 DNA, CDR3 protein. The D gene is left open where the match is weak. The listing skips clone size in some rows; elsewhere it reads once, few, many or a size class.

J: TRBJ1-2
D: TRBD1
V: TRBV11-2
size: once
DNA: TGTGCCAGCAGCTTAGTTGTTGACAGGGCGGACTATGGCTACACCTTC
CDR3: CASSLVVDRADYGYTF

J: TRBJ2-7
D: TRBD1
V: TRBV18
size: -
DNA: TGTGCCAGCTCACCGACCGGACAGGCGACCTACGAGCAGTACTTC
CDR3: CASSPTGQATYEQYF

J: TRBJ1-2
D: -
V: TRBV5-8
size: -
DNA: TGTGCCAGCAGCCCCGGACTATTGTCGGGGTATGGCTACACCTTC
CDR3: CASSPGLLSGYGYTF

J: TRBJ1-2
D: -
V: TRBV7-9
size: once
DNA: TGTGCCAGCAGCGCTGTATGGGGGGGGGATAACTATGGCTACACCTTC
CDR3: CASSAVWGGDNYGYTF

J: TRBJ1-5
D: -
V: TRBV28
size: -
DNA: TGTGCCAGCAGTTTACCCTCTGTATATCAGCCCCAGCATTTT
CDR3: CASSLPSVYQPQHF

J: TRBJ2-2
D: TRBD1
V: TRBV7-6
size: -
DNA: TGTGCCAGCAGCCCAGGGGGCGCTTCCACCGGGGAGCTGTTTTTT
CDR3: CASSPGGASTGELFF

J: TRBJ2-7
D: -
V: TRBV27
size: -
DNA: TGTGCCAGCAGTCCCGGGGGAATCTACGGCGAGCAGTACTTC
CDR3: CASSPGGIYGEQYF

J: TRBJ2-2
D: -
V: TRBV5-6
size: -
DNA: TGTGCCAGCAGCTTGGCCGTTTCCGGGGAGCTGTTTTTT
CDR3: CASSLAVSGELFF

J: TRBJ1-2
D: -
V: TRBV4-2
size: once
DNA: TGTGCCAGCAGCCAAGATCCTCGAGTTAACTATGGCTACACCTTC
CDR3: CASSQDPRVNYGYTF

J: TRBJ2-3
D: -
V: TRBV4-1
size: -
DNA: TGCGCCAGCAGCCAAGAACAATCCCCCATACCACAGTATTTT
CDR3: CASSQEQSPIPQYF

J: TRBJ1-1
D: -
V: TRBV2
size: -
DNA: TGTGCCAGCAGTTTAGACGGTTTGAACACTGAAGCTTTCTTT
CDR3: CASSLDGLNTEAFF

J: TRBJ2-3
D: -
V: TRBV9
size: once
DNA: TGTGCCAGCAGCGTAGGAGACGGCACAGATACGCAGTATTTT
CDR3: CASSVGDGTDTQYF

J: TRBJ1-4
D: -
V: TRBV30
size: -
DNA: TGTGCCTGGACTCAGGGTGGGGAAAAACTGTTTTTT
CDR3: CAWTQGGEKLFF

J: TRBJ2-3
D: -
V: TRBV14
size: -
DNA: TGTGCCAGCAGCCAAGTCCTTGGGTTAACAGATACGCAGTATTTT
CDR3: CASSQVLGLTDTQYF

J: TRBJ2-2
D: TRBD2
V: TRBV5-1
size: once
DNA: TGCGCCAGCAGCCAGGAAGCGGGGGGGCTAACCGGGGAGCTGTTTTTT
CDR3: CASSQEAGGLTGELFF

J: TRBJ1-2
D: -
V: TRBV18
size: -
DNA: TGTGCCAGCTCACCACCCGGTCTAAGATGGGGGCTTGGCTACACCTTC
CDR3: CASSPPGLRWGLGYTF

J: TRBJ1-6
D: -
V: TRBV6-5
size: medium-sized
DNA: TGTGCCAGCAGTTACTCCGGGCCCAATTCACCCCTCCACTTT
CDR3: CASSYSGPNSPLHF

J: TRBJ2-7
D: TRBD1
V: TRBV6-5
size: -
DNA: TGTGCCAGCAGTTTCCGGGACAGGGTCATCTACGAGCAGTACTTC
CDR3: CASSFRDRVIYEQYF

J: TRBJ2-7
D: TRBD1
V: TRBV11-2
size: -
DNA: TGTGCCAGCAGCCGACGAGGGACAGGGGAGGGCGAGCAGTACTTC
CDR3: CASSRRGTGEGEQYF

J: TRBJ1-6
D: -
V: TRBV2
size: few
DNA: TGTGCCAGCACTAGGGAACAGCTCTATAATTCACCCCTCCACTTT
CDR3: CASTREQLYNSPLHF

J: TRBJ2-5
D: TRBD1
V: TRBV7-2
size: -
DNA: TGTGCCAGCAGCTTAGAAGACAGGGGGGAAGAGACCCAGTACTTC
CDR3: CASSLEDRGEETQYF

J: TRBJ2-7
D: -
V: TRBV7-9
size: -
DNA: TGTGCCAGCAGCCCCCCCAGGGGTTTAGGAGCGGAGCAGTACTTC
CDR3: CASSPPRGLGAEQYF

J: TRBJ2-7
D: -
V: TRBV7-9
size: once
DNA: TGTGCCAGCAGCATACAGAGTACGGGACGATACTTCTACGAGCAGTACTTC
CDR3: CASSIQSTGRYFYEQYF

J: TRBJ1-2
D: TRBD1
V: TRBV14
size: -
DNA: TGTGCCAGCAGCCAATGGGACAGGGGTTTCTCGCTACCCCCGGGGTATGGCTACACCTTC
CDR3: CASSQWDRGFSLPPGYGYTF

J: TRBJ1-1
D: -
V: TRBV11-2
size: -
DNA: TGTGCCAGCAGTCAAAACAGGGTCGCTGAAGCTTTCTTT
CDR3: CASSQNRVAEAFF

J: TRBJ1-2
D: -
V: TRBV6-6
size: -
DNA: TGTGCCAGCAGTCTCCGGGGTAACTATGGCTACACCTTC
CDR3: CASSLRGNYGYTF

J: TRBJ2-1
D: -
V: TRBV11-1
size: -
DNA: TGTGCCAGCAGCTTAGCTTTATGGGGCTCCTACAATGAGCAGTTCTTC
CDR3: CASSLALWGSYNEQFF

J: TRBJ1-1
D: TRBD1
V: TRBV6-5
size: -
DNA: TGTGCCAGCAGTCCACAGGGGAGGGGGACTGAAGCTTTCTTT
CDR3: CASSPQGRGTEAFF

J: TRBJ1-2
D: TRBD1
V: TRBV19
size: -
DNA: TGTGCCAGTAGTATAGATCTATCCTTCGGACAGGATGGCTACACCTTC
CDR3: CASSIDLSFGQDGYTF

J: TRBJ2-5
D: -
V: TRBV5-6
size: -
DNA: TGTGCCAGCAGCCACTGGGACTCAGAAGAGACCCAGTACTTC
CDR3: CASSHWDSEETQYF

J: TRBJ1-1
D: -
V: TRBV6-6
size: -
DNA: TGTGCCACCATCCTGGAGGGTCAGTGGGACACTGAAGCTTTCTTT
CDR3: CATILEGQWDTEAFF

J: TRBJ1-6
D: TRBD1
V: TRBV6-1
size: -
DNA: TGTGCCAGCAGTGGGACAGGGCCTCCCTATCATTCACCCCTCCACTTT
CDR3: CASSGTGPPYHSPLHF

J: TRBJ2-7
D: -
V: TRBV7-9
size: -
DNA: TGTGCCAGCAGCTTAACTGGGGACGAGCAGTACTTC
CDR3: CASSLTGDEQYF

J: TRBJ2-7
D: -
V: TRBV10-3
size: -
DNA: TGTGCCATCAGTGAAGGTCAGGGGTCCGAGCAGTACTTC
CDR3: CAISEGQGSEQYF

J: TRBJ1-1
D: -
V: TRBV2
size: -
DNA: TGTGCCAGCAGCCGGTCACGAGCTTTCTTT
CDR3: CASSRSRAFF

J: TRBJ2-1
D: TRBD2
V: TRBV6-5
size: few
DNA: TGTGCCAGCAGTTACCAGCGACTAGCCAATGAGCAGTTCTTC
CDR3: CASSYQRLANEQFF

J: TRBJ2-1
D: -
V: TRBV6-5
size: once
DNA: TGTGCCAGCAGTCCCCAGGGGGGGGTTCATGAGCAGTTCTTC
CDR3: CASSPQGGVHEQFF

J: TRBJ2-7
D: -
V: TRBV7-8
size: -
DNA: TGTGCCAGCAGCGAAGAAGGGGGCTCCTACGAGCAGTACTTC
CDR3: CASSEEGGSYEQYF

J: TRBJ2-5
D: -
V: TRBV28
size: once
DNA: TGTGCCAGCAGTTTATCGTATGAGACCCAGTACTTC
CDR3: CASSLSYETQYF

J: TRBJ1-5
D: -
V: TRBV19
size: -
DNA: TGTGCCAGTAGCCTCGACAGGCTCGATCAGCCCCAGCATTTT
CDR3: CASSLDRLDQPQHF

J: TRBJ2-6
D: -
V: TRBV11-3
size: -
DNA: TGTGCCAGCAGCCCCGGGCCTTACTCTGGGGCCAACGTCCTGACTTTC
CDR3: CASSPGPYSGANVLTF

J: TRBJ2-7
D: -
V: TRBV6-1
size: few
DNA: TGTGCCAGCAGTCGGCTAAGGGGCCCTTCCTACGAGCAGTACTTC
CDR3: CASSRLRGPSYEQYF

J: TRBJ2-3
D: -
V: TRBV18
size: -
DNA: TGTGCCAGCTCACCTAGCGGTGACACAGATACGCAGTATTTT
CDR3: CASSPSGDTDTQYF

J: TRBJ1-3
D: -
V: TRBV9
size: -
DNA: TGTGCCAGCAGCGTAGATGGGCGGGGGTCGTTCAGAAACACCATATATTTT
CDR3: CASSVDGRGSFRNTIYF

J: TRBJ1-1
D: -
V: TRBV6-4
size: -
DNA: TGTGCCAGCAGTTACTCCCAAGGGGGAAGTGAAGCTTTCTTT
CDR3: CASSYSQGGSEAFF

J: TRBJ1-3
D: -
V: TRBV6-5
size: -
DNA: TGTGCCAGCAGTTACTCGGGGACAAGCTCTGGAAACACCATATATTTT
CDR3: CASSYSGTSSGNTIYF

J: TRBJ2-7
D: -
V: TRBV7-8
size: -
DNA: TGTGCCAGCAGCTTCCACAGGGTAGTAGAAGAGCAGTACTTC
CDR3: CASSFHRVVEEQYF

J: TRBJ1-1
D: -
V: TRBV14
size: -
DNA: TGTGCCAGCAGCGAAGGGGGGGCTATGGCGACTGAAGCTTTCTTT
CDR3: CASSEGGAMATEAFF

J: TRBJ2-7
D: -
V: TRBV11-2
size: -
DNA: TGTGCCAGCAGCGCCCCGGGACCTTCCCTTTACGAGCAGTACTTC
CDR3: CASSAPGPSLYEQYF